This T cell receptor beta chain stems from a study of regulatory T cells in long-lasting Graves disease (dated by TCRdb to 2020 to 2022). Study-level background: Persistent Graves' disease meant more than 5 years of antithyroid drug treatment with TSH receptor autoantibodies that stayed positive. Persistent Graves' disease patients were compared with newly diagnosed Graves' disease patients by peripheral blood TCR sequencing and RNA sequencing. The study was registered as a clinical trial and conducted in China. A total of around 33 samples were covered by TCR sequencing, comprising about 13 persistent and approximately 20 newly diagnosed Graves' disease patients. Persistent Graves' disease patients in the clinical cohort had taken antithyroid drugs for around 10 years on average. Study-wide conclusions, independent of this receptor: Patients with persistent disease shared more public clonotypes (about 2,900) than newly diagnosed patients did (966). Persistent disease showed preferential use of TRBV28, TRBJ1-2 and TRBJ2-5, whereas newly diagnosed disease favored TRBV20-1 and TRBJ2-1. Lower TCR Shannon entropy and fewer highly expanded clones were observed in persistent Graves' disease patients than in newly diagnosed patients, which suggested clonal expansion. The study examined only peripheral blood because the primary lesion, thyroid tissue, could not be accessed. The small sample size was acknowledged by the authors as a limitation that may reduce accuracy. Sequencing and analysis were limited to the TCR beta chain.

Regarding this clonotype: Its antigen remains unidentified. It has no much larger one-base neighbor in the sample; base qualities were not kept.

Libraries were prepared through multiplex PCR. The run used an Illumina HiSeq 4000. iRepertoire HTBI primers and Arm-PCR amplification of CDR3 regions were used to construct TCR beta libraries. Before sequencing, the PCR products underwent gel purification. On the study's bioinformatics: Gene usage analysis of CDR3 amino acid clonotypes used the 55 to 65 TRBV and 12 to 15 TRBJ segments found across samples. COPE and FqMerger were used to merge the filtered high-quality paired reads into contigs. BLAST was used to align contigs to IMGT TRBV, TRBD and TRBJ reference genes, with CDR3 defined following IMGT. Highly expanded clones were defined as clonotypes with a frequency above 0.1%. Repertoire diversity was measured by Shannon entropy, and V-J evenness by the Gini coefficient. Public clonotypes were defined as clonotypes shared by more than one individual. In-frame beta chains were kept once TCRdb had trimmed the public reads at Q25 with fastp and called clones with MiXCR. Each entry is one CDR3 protein sequence, shown with its most common DNA and genes. The V and J calls were not made by the authors but by TCRdb's processing. The sample table contains 650,000 to 850,000 distinct CDR3 sequences; only one count was recorded for about 30% of them. 40% to 55% of the sample goes to the ten largest clones.

The sample's time point label, in plain terms: persistent/refractory GD, antithyroid drugs over 5 years with positive TRAb. RNA was extracted from PBMCs in TRIzol for both TCR sequencing and RNA sequencing. Graves' disease was diagnosed according to American Thyroid Association guidelines. Patients for the study were recruited at an endocrinology department in Xi'an, China. Each patient gave around 9 milliliters of peripheral blood, collected in an EDTA anticoagulant tube. Ficoll Paque Plus density gradient separation was used to isolate PBMCs, and no further T cell sorting was done. An Agilent 2100 Bioanalyzer and agarose gel were used to check RNA quality, while a NanoDrop 2000 measured RNA concentration. V loses 1 base, J loses 4 bases, and the germline ends lie 19 bases apart. CDR1 LGHNT and CDR2 FRNRAP were looked up in the germline V gene. The CDR3 contains 17 residues, cysteine and phenylalanine counted. The CDR3 DNA has 51 bases and is translated from base 1.

The receptor was derived from a female donor with Graves disease. In this chain, TRBV12-5 is recombined with TRBJ1-1; the D region possibly corresponds to TRBD1 (6 bases align). The input for sequencing was peripheral blood mononuclear cells (PBMCs), taken when the disease was refractory, from a patient treated with antithyroid drugs. The nucleotide sequence reads TGTGCTAGTGGTTTGGGGACAGTCAGAGTAGGTGGCACTGAAGCTTTCTTT. Its coded protein is CASGLGTVRVGGTEAFF.